This T cell receptor beta chain was identified during a study of blood T cell repertoires in COVID-19. The authors' processing: By means of reference gene primer amplification, nucleated cell counts were estimated. Clones were read by immunoSEQ multiplex PCR, and TCRdb kept only the in-frame ones, dropping some. The V and J calls and clone size were taken over from that table, and D and trimming were inferred from the DNA. The sample has 50,000 to 70,000 clones, around 88% seen once. The CDR3 contains 17 residues. Looked up from germline, CDR1 is GTSNPN and CDR2 is SVGIG (reference sequence). V was pared by 4 bases and J by 0 bases, with 12 bases of the junction left unmatched.

This rearrangement joins TRBV30 to TRBJ1-3; 7 bases fit TRBD1. This receptor was identified in a man aged 55 to 69 with acute or convalescent COVID-19. The source material was peripheral blood. The CDR3 here is CAWNRKGGEISGNTIYF. CDR3 nucleotide sequence: TGTGCCTGGAACCGTAAAGGGGGCGAAATCTCTGGAAACACCATATATTTT.